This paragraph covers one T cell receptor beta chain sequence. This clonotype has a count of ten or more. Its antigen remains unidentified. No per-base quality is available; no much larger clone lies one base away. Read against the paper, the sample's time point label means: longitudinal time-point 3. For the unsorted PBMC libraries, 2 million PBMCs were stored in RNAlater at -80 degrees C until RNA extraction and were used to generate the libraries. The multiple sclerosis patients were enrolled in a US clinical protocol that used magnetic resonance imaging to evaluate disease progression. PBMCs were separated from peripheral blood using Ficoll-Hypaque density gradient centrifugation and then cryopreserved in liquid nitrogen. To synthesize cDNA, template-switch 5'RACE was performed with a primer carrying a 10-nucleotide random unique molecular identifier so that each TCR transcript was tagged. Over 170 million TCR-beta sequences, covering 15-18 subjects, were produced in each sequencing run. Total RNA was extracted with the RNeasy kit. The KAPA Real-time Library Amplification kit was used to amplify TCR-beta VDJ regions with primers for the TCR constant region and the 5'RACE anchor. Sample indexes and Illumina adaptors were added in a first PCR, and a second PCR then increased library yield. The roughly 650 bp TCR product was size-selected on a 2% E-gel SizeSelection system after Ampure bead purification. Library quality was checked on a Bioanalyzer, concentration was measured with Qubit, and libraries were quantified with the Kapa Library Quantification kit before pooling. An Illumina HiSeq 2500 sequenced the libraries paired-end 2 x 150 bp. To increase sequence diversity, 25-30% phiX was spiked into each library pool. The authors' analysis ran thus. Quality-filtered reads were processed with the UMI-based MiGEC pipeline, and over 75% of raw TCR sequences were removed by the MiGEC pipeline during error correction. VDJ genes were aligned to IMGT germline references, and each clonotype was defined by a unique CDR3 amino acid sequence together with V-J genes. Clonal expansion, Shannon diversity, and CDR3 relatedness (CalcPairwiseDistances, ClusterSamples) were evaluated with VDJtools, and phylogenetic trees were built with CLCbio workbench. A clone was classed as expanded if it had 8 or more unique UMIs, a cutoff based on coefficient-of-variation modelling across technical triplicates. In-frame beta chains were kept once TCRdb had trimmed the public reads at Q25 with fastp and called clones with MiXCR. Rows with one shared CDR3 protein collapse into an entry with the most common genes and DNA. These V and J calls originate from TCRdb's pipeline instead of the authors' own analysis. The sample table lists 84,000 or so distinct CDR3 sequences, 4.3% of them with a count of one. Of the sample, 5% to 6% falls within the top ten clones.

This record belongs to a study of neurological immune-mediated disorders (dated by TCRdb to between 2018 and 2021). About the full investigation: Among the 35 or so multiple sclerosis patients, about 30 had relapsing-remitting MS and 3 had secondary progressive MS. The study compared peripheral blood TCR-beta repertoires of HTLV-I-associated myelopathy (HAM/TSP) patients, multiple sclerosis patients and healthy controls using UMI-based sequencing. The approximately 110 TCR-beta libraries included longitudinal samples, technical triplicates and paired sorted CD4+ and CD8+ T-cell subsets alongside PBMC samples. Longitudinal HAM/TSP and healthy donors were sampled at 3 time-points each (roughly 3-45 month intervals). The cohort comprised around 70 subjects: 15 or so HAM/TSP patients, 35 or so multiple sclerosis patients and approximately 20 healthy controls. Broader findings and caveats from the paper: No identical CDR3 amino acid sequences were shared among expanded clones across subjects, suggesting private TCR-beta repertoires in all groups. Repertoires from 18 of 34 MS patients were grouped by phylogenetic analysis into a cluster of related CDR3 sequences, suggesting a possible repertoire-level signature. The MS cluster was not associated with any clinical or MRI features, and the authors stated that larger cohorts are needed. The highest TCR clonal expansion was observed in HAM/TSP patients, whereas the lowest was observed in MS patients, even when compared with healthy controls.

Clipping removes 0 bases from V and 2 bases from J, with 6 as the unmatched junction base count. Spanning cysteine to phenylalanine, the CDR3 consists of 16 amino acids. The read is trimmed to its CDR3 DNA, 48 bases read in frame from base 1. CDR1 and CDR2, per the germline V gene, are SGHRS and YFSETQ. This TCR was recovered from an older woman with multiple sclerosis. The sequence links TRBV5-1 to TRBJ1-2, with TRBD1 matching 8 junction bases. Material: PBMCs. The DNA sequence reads TGCGCCAGCAGCTTGGACCCCGGACAGGGCAACTATGGCTACACCTTC. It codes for CASSLDPGQGNYGYTF.